The T cell receptor beta chain described here comes from a study of regulatory T cells in long-lasting Graves disease. Time point of the sample: newly diagnosed GD, antithyroid drugs for less than 3 months. PBMC-extracted RNA yielded the TCR library. CDR3 length: 17 residues. From germline, CDR1 is LGHNA and CDR2 YNFKEQ. The V and J ends lost 1 base and 7 bases, in that order; junction bases with no gene match: 9. iRepertoire HTBI primers and Arm-PCR of CDR3 regions built TCR beta libraries. Via MiXCR, TCRdb re-called the multiplex PCR reads, giving one row per CDR3 protein. The data hold just over 600,000 distinct CDR3 sequences, with roughly 16% observed a single time. This clonotype has more than one count but fewer than ten. The same data also went into a second study, on T cells in Graves' hyperthyroidism and ophthalmopathy.

This specimen was peripheral blood mononuclear cells (PBMCs), taken at new diagnosis, from a patient treated with antithyroid drugs. The chain carries TRBV4-2 and TRBJ2-1; TRBD2 matches 11 bases. The receptor was derived from a woman aged 30 to 39 with Graves disease. The CDR3 coding sequence is TGTGCCAGCAGCCAAGCCGGGACTAGCGGTCCGCAGAATGAGCAGTTCTTC. It yields the protein CASSQAGTSGPQNEQFF.